This TCR beta chain was identified in a study of CD8+CD57+ T cells in acquired aplastic anemia. Study-level background: Sorted CD4+ plus CD8+ cells gave DNA averaging around 3 ug. Overall study findings and caveats: Patients did not significantly differ from controls in CD8+ Simpson's diversity. Around 29 CD8+ CDR3 sequences were shared between patients and controls.

Germline CDR1 is LNHNV and CDR2 is YYDKDF (reference sequence). The CDR3 is made up of 13 amino acids. The V end lost 4 bases, the J end lost 3 bases, and 9 bases lay between the germline ends. The authors sequenced patients whose flow cytometry had shown CD8+CD57+ cell expansion. When blood sampling took place, the patients had received no therapy. This clonotype was picked up many times. Its antigen remains unidentified. Template material for TCR beta VDJ and CDR3 profiling consisted of genomic DNA. TCRdb reanalysed the reads using MiXCR and keeps one entry per CDR3 protein. This sample carries about 120,000 distinct CDR3 sequences, 50% to 70% of them seen once, and the ten largest clones take about 29%.

Material for sequencing was sorted CD4+, CD8+, or CD8+CD57+ T cells (not recorded which) from PBMCs. V and J are TRBV15 and TRBJ1-2; unclear D gene. The source is a human donor with aplastic anemia. CDR3 sequence: CATSTENDYGYTF. CDR3 nucleotide sequence: TGTGCCACCAGCACGGAGAATGACTATGGCTACACCTTC.